This entry lists 18 T cell receptor beta chains sequenced from one sample in a study of blood T cell repertoires in COVID-19. Method: immunoSEQ multiplex PCR; TCRdb's copy keeps in-frame clones and lacks some. The table lists roughly 230,000 clones, 85% to 95% of them singletons. The sequenced sample consisted of peripheral blood. The receptors were sampled from a man under 40 with COVID-19, enrolled during active disease.

The chain recombines TRBV6-5 with TRBJ2-5; TRBD2 aligns across 8 bases. Trimming at V came to 2 bases and at J to 5 bases, leaving 10 bases not matched to a gene. The CDR3 has 16 amino acids. Per germline, CDR1 MNHEY and CDR2 SVGAGI. The CDR3 sequence: CASSYLPSGTRETQYF. The CDR3 region has the DNA TGTGCCAGCAGTTACCTTCCCTCCGGGACTAGGGAGACCCAGTACTTC.

This sequence joins TRBV3-1 (or the pseudogene TRBV3-2) and TRBJ2-5, with TRBD2 matching 7 bases. The CDR3 is made up of 14 amino acids. With 3 bases clipped from V and 3 bases from J, the junction kept 4 bases outside the gene matches. The germline CDR1 and CDR2 sequences are LGHDT and YNNKEL (reference sequence). CDR3 region: CASSQLAAEETQYF. The CDR3 DNA reads TGTGCCAGCAGCCAGCTAGCGGCCGAAGAGACCCAGTACTTC.

The rearrangement uses TRBV12-2 and TRBJ2-3; no check of the table's D call, TRBD2, against the DNA was made. TRBV12-2 is labeled a pseudogene. This CDR3 is 16 amino acids long. CDR3 in DNA: TGTGCAAGTCGCTTAGTGAGGGAATCTGGCACAGATACGCAGTATTTT. Translation: CASRLVRESGTDTQYF.

The CDR3, as DNA: TGTGCCAGCAGCCCAAACAGGGACGGCTCGAATGAGCAGTTCTTC. Translating gives CASSPNRDGSNEQFF. The chain is built from TRBV6-6 and TRBJ2-1; possibly TRBD1 for D (6 bases). Trimming took 6 bases from V and 7 from J, leaving 19 bases between them. Germline V gives CDR1 MNHNY, CDR2 SVGAGI (reference sequence). This CDR3 contains 15 residues.

The chain joins TRBV4-1 to TRBJ1-2; TRBD1 might be the D (6 bases). The CDR3 is 15 amino acids. Germline values: CDR1 MGHRA, CDR2 YSYEKL. V lost 4 bases to trimming and J lost 2 bases, with 14 bases between them. The CDR3 region is CASSLEAQGNYGYTF. As DNA, the CDR3 is TGCGCCAGCAGCCTCGAAGCCCAGGGGAACTATGGCTACACCTTC.

This chain connects TRBV11-2 to TRBJ1-1; D remains unclear. This CDR3 is 11 amino acids long. V lost 5 bases and J lost 2, with 3 bases in between. The germline V gene has CDR1 SGHAT and CDR2 FQNNGV. The CDR3 region is CASSPNTEAFF. CDR3 in DNA: TGTGCCAGCAGCCCAAACACTGAAGCTTTCTTT.

This sequence joins TRBV27 and TRBJ1-4, with 9 bases aligning to TRBD1. Germline CDR1 and CDR2: MNHEY and SMNVEV (reference sequence). The junction had 4 bases not matched to a gene; V was cut back by 4 bases and J by 4 bases. The CDR3 totals 15 residues. Here the CDR3 reads CASSSPGQGNEKLFF. The CDR3 coding sequence is TGTGCCAGCAGTTCCCCGGGACAGGGTAATGAAAAACTGTTTTTT.

The chain is built from TRBV11-3 and TRBJ2-3, with 8 bases aligning to TRBD2. The length of the CDR3 is 16 residues. The ends lost 5 bases at V and 5 bases at J; junction bases unmatched: 12. Germline V gives CDR1 SGHNT, CDR2 YENEEA. The CDR3, as DNA: TGTGCCAGCAGCGTCTCCCGGGGGGGCCTGGGAGATACGCAGTATTTT. It specifies CASSVSRGGLGDTQYF.

This clone was counted only a few times. The same CDR3 can be traced to other DNA sequences in this sample. J is TRBJ1-6 and V is TRBV25-1; D is ambiguous. This CDR3 has 15 residues. Germline CDR1 reads MGHDK; CDR2 reads SYGVNS. V was shortened by 1 base and J by 4 bases, with 8 bases between the two germline ends. CDR3 in amino acids: CASSEFGLYNSPLHF. In nucleotides, the CDR3 is TGTGCCAGCAGTGAATTCGGACTTTATAATTCACCCCTCCACTTT.

V and J are TRBV15 and TRBJ1-1, with D perhaps TRBD1 (5 bases). The germline gives CDR1 LNHNV, CDR2 YYDKDF (reference sequence). Trimming shortened V by 0 bases and J by 5 bases, and 10 bases separated the two germline ends. The CDR3 is 14 amino acids. The DNA for the CDR3 is TGTGCCACCAGCAGAGAGAAAGGGGTTACTGAAGCTTTCTTT. Translated: CATSREKGVTEAFF. Together with reference TRBV15 and TRBJ1-1, the CDR3 gives the full variable domain: DAMVIQNPRYQVTQFGKPVTLSCSQTLNHNVMYWYQQKSSQAPKLLFHYYDKDFNNEADTPDNFQSRRPNTSFCFLDIRSPGLGDTAMYLCATSREKGVTEAFFGQGTRLTVV.

The chain combines TRBV6-4 with TRBJ1-6, with D hard to call. There are 14 residues in the CDR3. Germline V lookup: CDR1 MRHNA, CDR2 SNTAGT. V gave up 2 bases and J gave up 10 bases, with 12 bases separating them. CDR3 DNA: TGTGCCAGCAGTGACCGGCGCGGGGAATCACCCCTCCACTTT. Its protein is CASSDRRGESPLHF.

V gene TRBV2 combines with J gene TRBJ2-2; tentatively, D is TRBD1 (6 bases). Trimming pared 7 bases from V and 7 bases from J, leaving 19 bases between. CDR1 SNHLY and CDR2 FYNNEI come from the germline V gene. This CDR3 is built from 15 residues. As DNA, the CDR3 is TGTGCCAGCACCGAGGAACAGGGCGATGGCGGGGAGCTGTTTTTT. Encoded protein: CASTEEQGDGGELFF.

V usage is TRBV11-1 and J usage is TRBJ2-4, with 12 positions matching TRBD1. This CDR3 contains 14 residues. The J segment lost 9 bases and the V segment lost 5 bases, leaving 5 bases of the junction unmatched. CDR1 and CDR2 from the germline V gene are SGHAT and FQDESV (reference sequence). This CDR3 reads CASSPGTGGTIQYF. For the CDR3, the DNA is TGTGCCAGCAGCCCCGGGACAGGGGGCACCATTCAGTACTTC.

The CDR3 DNA follows: TGCAGCGGGACAGGCTACAATGAGCAGTTCTTC. This encodes CSGTGYNEQFF. The chain carries TRBV29-1 and TRBJ2-1; 7 bases agree with TRBD1. This CDR3 contains 11 residues. Germline CDR1 is SQVTM and CDR2 is ANQGSEA. V lost 7 bases and J lost 3; bases outside the gene matches: 0.

V and J are TRBV20-1 and TRBJ2-7; D is perhaps TRBD2 (6 bases). Germline loops: CDR1 DFQATT, CDR2 SNEGSKA (reference sequence). The CDR3 contains 14 residues. V lost 3 bases and J lost 4, with 16 bases in between. The CDR3 spells CSASSGLDAYEQYF. The CDR3 DNA sequence: TGCAGTGCTAGTAGCGGTCTGGATGCATACGAGCAGTACTTC.

The chain recombines TRBV11-2 with TRBJ1-6; D remains unclear. The CDR3 covers 15 residues. Trimming shortened V by 1 base and J by 13 bases, and 17 bases separated the two germline ends. CDR1 is SGHAT, CDR2 FQNNGV, per germline. This CDR3 is CASSLASSKKHPLHF. The CDR3 nucleotides read TGTGCCAGCAGCTTAGCGTCCTCGAAAAAGCACCCCCTCCACTTT.

J is TRBJ2-2 and V is TRBV18; D not certain. V was pared by 4 bases and J by 6 bases, with 15 bases between. The length of the CDR3 is 15 residues. Germline CDR1 is KGHSH and CDR2 is LQKENI. The CDR3, as DNA: TGTGCCAGCTCACTTGTAGACTTCCCTGCCGGGGAGCTGTTTTTT. Residues: CASSLVDFPAGELFF.

V is TRBV29-1 and J is TRBJ1-1, with a weak D call TRBD1 (5 bases). The CDR3 is 13 residues long. CDR1 and CDR2 from the germline V gene are SQVTM and ANQGSEA. V lost 6 bases and J 4 bases, leaving 15 bases between the germline ends. The CDR3 here is CSVVQGGITEAFF. The CDR3, as DNA: TGCAGCGTCGTTCAGGGTGGCATCACTGAAGCTTTCTTT.